This T cell receptor (beta chain) derives from a study of identical twins. General study findings and limits: The more abundant beta clonotypes in cord blood had fewer insertions, and memory repertoires did not show this.

This CDR3 is built from 15 residues. Trimming took 6 bases from V and 4 from J; bases not matched to a gene: 7. The germline gives CDR1 SGHTA, CDR2 FQGNSA. A universal primer site was added by template switching, and unique molecular identifiers were carried by the cDNA. Via MiXCR, TCRdb re-called the 5' RACE reads, giving one row per CDR3 protein. Found here are 1.5 million to 2 million distinct CDR3 sequences, about 32% of them singletons; the top ten hold under 0.35%. About this clonotype itself: What it binds is not known.

Healthy Caucasians made up all donors. The source is a newborn girl in good health. The specimen sequenced was cord blood. The gene calls are TRBV7-2 and TRBJ2-5; 11 positions match TRBD2. This CDR3 is CASRPPGLAAETQYF. For the CDR3, the DNA is TGTGCCAGCAGGCCCCCGGGACTAGCGGCAGAGACCCAGTACTTC. The whole variable domain, remainder taken from reference TRBV7-2 and TRBJ2-5, is GAGVSQSPSNKVTEKGKDVELRCDPISGHTALYWYRQSLGQGLEFLIYFQGNSAPDKSGLPSDRFSAERTGGSVSTLTIQRTQQEDSAVYLCASRPPGLAAETQYFGPGTRLLVL.